This entry lists 2 T cell receptor beta chains sequenced from one sample in a study of T-cell memory formation after mild COVID-19. MiXCR, applied by TCRdb to the 5' RACE reads, yields one record per CDR3 protein. Of around 34,000 distinct CDR3 sequences in the sample, about 7.3% were seen once. Sequenced material: PBMCs or a T cell subset sorted from them (not recorded which). These receptors came from a man aged 18 to 30 who had mild COVID-19 (a few samples of this study predate the infection). Cell type and time point are not known.

The table lists this clonotype with many counts. The chain uses TRBV7-2 and TRBJ1-2; 11 nucleotides agree with TRBD1. This CDR3 has 14 amino acids. CDR1 and CDR2 (germline): SGHTA, FQGNSA. J lost 4 bases, V lost 3 bases, and 1 base had no gene match. CDR3 sequence (DNA): TGTGCCAGCAGCTTCGGGACAGGGGGCTATGGCTACACCTTC. It codes for CASSFGTGGYGYTF.

This clonotype was observed at least ten times. The rearrangement uses TRBV6-5 and TRBJ1-6; the D is unclear. Per the germline V gene, CDR1 is MNHEY and CDR2 is SVGAGI. V lost 0 bases to trimming and J lost 8 bases, with 14 bases between them. The CDR3 covers 16 residues. The CDR3 is CASSYSEGLFDSPLHF. The CDR3 bases are TGTGCCAGCAGTTACTCGGAGGGCCTCTTCGATTCACCCCTCCACTTT.